This record looks at one T cell receptor beta chain sequence and its context. This clonotype was counted a few times. No cognate antigen has been identified for it. No clone much larger than this one lies a single base away; base qualities are absent. This entry is derived from a study of response to subunit inactivated influenza vaccine (dated by TCRdb to about 2018). Broadly, across the study: To follow how T cells responded to a trivalent subunit inactivated influenza vaccine, the researchers relied on deep quantitative profiling of the T cell receptor repertoire. Overall study results and their limits: According to the authors, only a limited number of new T cells may be recruited by each seasonal influenza vaccination.

Relative to germline, V is missing 5 bases and J is missing 8 bases, with 9 bases of the junction outside any gene match. The CDR3 sequence holds 15 residues, the cysteine and phenylalanine included. The only DNA kept is the CDR3, 45 bases in frame from the first base. In the germline V gene, CDR1 corresponds to SGHVS and CDR2 to FNYEAQ. Receptor amplification or capture employed RT-PCR. The sequencer was an Illumina HiSeq 2500. TCRdb took the public reads, trimmed them with fastp at Q25, ran MiXCR for clone calling and kept in-frame beta chains. For every CDR3 protein sequence, its rows merge into one entry that carries the most common genes and DNA. This sample comprises around 750,000 distinct CDR3 sequences, 21% of them detected only once. The ten largest clones capture roughly a tenth of the sample.

The chain was built from TRBV7-6 and TRBJ1-6, and 7 junctional nucleotides match TRBD1. The sample consisted of PBMCs from blood, taken 4 to 6 days after vaccination. This TCR came from a man in his fifties who received an inactivated influenza vaccine. Donor details come from another sample of the same person, matched by shared clones. The CDR3 has the sequence CASSRSTGKDSPLHF. The DNA is TGTGCCAGCAGCCGGTCGACAGGGAAGGATTCACCCCTCCACTTT.